Following are 6 T cell receptor beta chains from one sample sequenced in a study of cytomegalovirus exposure and HLA in healthy donors listed by TCRdb under 2017. The library was generated by the immunoSEQ multiplex PCR assay. A mixture of 60 forward primers for TCR Vbeta segments and 13 reverse primers for TCR Jbeta segments was used in the multiplex PCR. Drawn from immuneACCESS, this table holds only the in-frame rearrangements with V and J called that TCRdb kept. Clones are partly lost; checked studies trace under half to an unresolved V gene and leave the rest unexplained. Counted in this sample were around 88,000 clones; over 65% of them appeared once. The ten largest clonotypes hold 1.8% of the sample. The sequenced sample consisted of PBMCs. The receptors originated from a male donor in good health and CMV-seronegative.

There are a few counts of this clone. The rearrangement uses TRBV4-3 and TRBJ2-4, with 11 bases identical to TRBD2. The CDR3 has 20 residues. CDR1 and CDR2 from the germline V gene are LGHNA and YSLEER. Trimming at V came to 4 bases and at J to 3 bases, leaving 17 bases not matched to a gene. CDR3 loop: CASSRSLHPGLAELKNIQYF. As DNA, the CDR3 is TGCGCCAGCAGCCGCTCTTTACATCCGGGACTAGCGGAGCTCAAAAACATTCAGTACTTC.

The gene calls are TRBV27 and TRBJ1-2; D may be TRBD1 (5 bases). This CDR3 spans 14 amino acids. Trimming pared 8 bases from V and 0 bases from J, leaving 13 bases between. CDR1 is MNHEY, CDR2 SMNVEV, per germline (reference sequence). The CDR3 sequence is CASSPGRANYGYTF. DNA of the CDR3: TGTGCCAGCTCTCCAGGGAGGGCTAACTATGGCTACACCTTC.

The J gene is TRBJ2-7, the V gene TRBV5-1; D might be TRBD2 (6 bases). The germline V and J ends were trimmed by 1 base and 6 bases, with 14 bases remaining between them. The CDR3 sequence is 14 residues long. Germline V CDR1 and CDR2: SGHRS, YFSETQ. CDR3 sequence (DNA): TGCGCCAGCAGCTTGCTCGGCGGGGCCGCCGAGCAGTACTTC. This sequence encodes CASSLLGGAAEQYF. The full variable domain, in which reference TRBV5-1 and TRBJ2-7 provide the parts outside the CDR3, is KAGVTQTPRYLIKTRGQQVTLSCSPISGHRSVSWYQQTPGQGLQFLFEYFSETQRNKGNFPGRFSGRQFSNSRSEMNVSTLELGDSALYLCASSLLGGAAEQYFGPGTRLTVT.

The chain couples TRBV30 to TRBJ2-1; TRBD2 aligns across 10 bases. The CDR3 totals 14 residues. Germline V gene sequence: CDR1 GTSNPN, CDR2 SVGIG (reference sequence). Trimming took 2 bases from V and 6 from J; bases not matched to a gene: 4. In DNA form, the CDR3 reads TGTGCCTGGAGTAAAGCGGGAGGGGGCAATGAGCAGTTCTTC. Translated, it gives CAWSKAGGGNEQFF. The variable domain in full, with the rest retrieved from reference TRBV30 and TRBJ2-1, is SQTIHQWPATLVQPVGSPLSLECTVEGTSNPNLYWYRQAAGRGLQLLFYSVGIGQISSEVPQNLSASRPQDRQFILSSKKLLLSDSGFYLCAWSKAGGGNEQFFGPGTRLTVL.

The J gene is TRBJ2-3, the V gene TRBV5-6; the match to TRBD2 covers 9 bases. Germline V CDR1 and CDR2: SGHDT, YYEEEE. J was trimmed by 2 bases and V by 0 bases; bases with no gene match: 1. This CDR3 spans 15 amino acids. CDR3 region: CASSLGGRATDTQYF. CDR3 in DNA: TGTGCCAGCAGCTTGGGCGGGAGGGCCACAGATACGCAGTATTTT.

CDR3 bases: TGTGCCAGCAGCTTGGAAATCAGCTCCTACGAGCAGTACTTC. Encoded protein: CASSLEISSYEQYF. The rearrangement joins TRBV5-4 to TRBJ2-7; D not resolved. The CDR3 sequence is 14 residues long. Germline lookup yields CDR1 SGHNT and CDR2 YYREEE (reference sequence). V dropped 0 bases and J dropped 0 bases, with 7 bases sitting between them.